This TCR beta chain was recorded in a study of control samples from healthy donors and cancer patients. The repertoire was sequenced with immunoSEQ multiplex PCR; TCRdb's copy has only in-frame clones and lacks some. Here the sample spans approximately 160,000 clones, around 93% being singletons. Remarks on this clone: Compared with germline, one end of the junction differs, possibly owing to a read error.

This CDR3 has 11 amino acids. CDR1 and CDR2 from the germline V gene are SGHTA and FQGNSA. Sequenced input: blood. The origin of this receptor is a woman in her sixties or seventies in good health. J is TRBJ2-1 and V is TRBV7-2; perhaps D is TRBD1 or TRBD2 (5 bases each). The CDR3 spells CASSRDQLPVF. CDR3 nucleotide sequence: TGTGCCAGCAGCCGGGACCAACTCCCGGTCTTC.